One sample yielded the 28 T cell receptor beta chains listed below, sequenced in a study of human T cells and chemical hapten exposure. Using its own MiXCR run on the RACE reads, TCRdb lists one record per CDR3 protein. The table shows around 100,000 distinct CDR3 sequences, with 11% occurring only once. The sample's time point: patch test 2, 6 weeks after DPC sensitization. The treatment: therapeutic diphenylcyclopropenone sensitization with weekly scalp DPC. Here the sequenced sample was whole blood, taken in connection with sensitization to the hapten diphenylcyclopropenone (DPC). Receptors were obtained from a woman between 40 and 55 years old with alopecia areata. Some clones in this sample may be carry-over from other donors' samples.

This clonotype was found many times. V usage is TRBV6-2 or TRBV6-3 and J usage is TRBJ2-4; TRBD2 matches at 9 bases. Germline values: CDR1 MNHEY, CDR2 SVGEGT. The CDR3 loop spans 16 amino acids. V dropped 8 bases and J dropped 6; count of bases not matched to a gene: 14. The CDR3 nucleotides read TGTGCCAGCGCTGGAGCGGGAGGTACCAGGGGAAACATTCAGTACTTC. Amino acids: CASAGAGGTRGNIQYF.

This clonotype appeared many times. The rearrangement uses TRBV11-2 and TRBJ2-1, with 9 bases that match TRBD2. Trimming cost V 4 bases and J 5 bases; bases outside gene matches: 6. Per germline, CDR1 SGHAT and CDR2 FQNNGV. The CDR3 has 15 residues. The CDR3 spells CASSSFSGGHNEQFF. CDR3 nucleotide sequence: TGTGCCAGCAGCTCCTTTAGCGGGGGACACAATGAGCAGTTCTTC.

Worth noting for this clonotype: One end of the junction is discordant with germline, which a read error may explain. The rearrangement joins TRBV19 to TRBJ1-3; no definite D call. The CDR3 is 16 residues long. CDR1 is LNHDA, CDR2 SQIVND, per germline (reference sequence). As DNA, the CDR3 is TGTGCCAGTAGTTTAGATAGGTGGAGCGCTGGAAACACCATATATTTT. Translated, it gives CASSLDRWSAGNTIYF.

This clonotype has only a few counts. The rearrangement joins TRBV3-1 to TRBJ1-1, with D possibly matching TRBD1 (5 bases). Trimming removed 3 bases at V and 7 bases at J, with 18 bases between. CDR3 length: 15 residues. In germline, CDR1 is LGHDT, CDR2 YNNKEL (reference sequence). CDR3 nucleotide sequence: TGTGCCAGCAGCCATGGTGAGCGTGGAGGGGTTGAAGCTTTCTTT. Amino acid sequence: CASSHGERGGVEAFF.

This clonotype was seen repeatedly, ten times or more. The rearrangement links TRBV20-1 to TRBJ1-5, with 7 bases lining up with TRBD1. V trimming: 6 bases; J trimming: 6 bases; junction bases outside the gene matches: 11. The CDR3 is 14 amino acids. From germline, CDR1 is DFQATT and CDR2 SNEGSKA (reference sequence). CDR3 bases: TGCAGTGCACTGACAGGGACGCACAGTCAGCCCCAGCATTTT. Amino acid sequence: CSALTGTHSQPQHF.

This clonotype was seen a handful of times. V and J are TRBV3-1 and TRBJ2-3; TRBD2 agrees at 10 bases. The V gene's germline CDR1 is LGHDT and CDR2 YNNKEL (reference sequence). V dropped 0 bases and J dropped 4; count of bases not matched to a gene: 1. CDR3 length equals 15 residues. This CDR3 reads CASSQDLAGADTQYF. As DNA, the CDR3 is TGTGCCAGCAGCCAAGACCTAGCGGGAGCAGATACGCAGTATTTT.

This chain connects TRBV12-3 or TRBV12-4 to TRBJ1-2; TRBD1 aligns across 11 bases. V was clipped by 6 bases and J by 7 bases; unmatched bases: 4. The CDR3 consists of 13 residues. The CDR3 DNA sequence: TGTGCCAGCAGCCCGGACAGGGGGCTTGGCTACACCTTC. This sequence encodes CASSPDRGLGYTF.

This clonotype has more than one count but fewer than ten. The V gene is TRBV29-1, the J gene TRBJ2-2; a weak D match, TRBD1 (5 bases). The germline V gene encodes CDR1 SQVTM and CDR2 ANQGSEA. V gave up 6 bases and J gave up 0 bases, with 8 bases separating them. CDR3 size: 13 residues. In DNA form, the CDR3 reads TGCAGCGTCAGACAGACGAACACCGGGGAGCTGTTTTTT. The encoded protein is CSVRQTNTGELFF.

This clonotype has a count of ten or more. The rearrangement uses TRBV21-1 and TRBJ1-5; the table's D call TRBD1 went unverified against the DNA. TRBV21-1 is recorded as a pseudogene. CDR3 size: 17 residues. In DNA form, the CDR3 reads TGTGCCAGCAGCAAAGCGGGAGGGGGGAATAGCAATCAGCCCCAGCATTTT. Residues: CASSKAGGGNSNQPQHF.

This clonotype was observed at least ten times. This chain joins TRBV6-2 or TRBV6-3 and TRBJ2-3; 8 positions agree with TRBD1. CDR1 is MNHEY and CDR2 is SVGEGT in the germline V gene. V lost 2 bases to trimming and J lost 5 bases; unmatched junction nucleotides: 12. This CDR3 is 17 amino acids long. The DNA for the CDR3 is TGTGCCAGCAGTTACAGGGCACCGGGACAGGAGGGAGATACGCAGTATTTT. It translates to CASSYRAPGQEGDTQYF.

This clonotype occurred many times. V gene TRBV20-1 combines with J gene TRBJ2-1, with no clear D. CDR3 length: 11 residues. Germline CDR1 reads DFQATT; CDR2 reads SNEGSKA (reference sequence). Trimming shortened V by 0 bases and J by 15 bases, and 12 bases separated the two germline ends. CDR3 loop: CSARDMVALFF. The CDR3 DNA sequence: TGCAGTGCTAGAGATATGGTAGCTTTGTTCTTC.

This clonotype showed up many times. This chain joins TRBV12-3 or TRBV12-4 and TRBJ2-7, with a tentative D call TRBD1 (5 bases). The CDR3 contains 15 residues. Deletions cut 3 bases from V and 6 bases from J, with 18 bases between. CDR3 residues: CASSFLSRAITEQYF. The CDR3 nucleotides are TGTGCCAGCAGTTTTTTGTCCAGGGCTATCACCGAGCAGTACTTC.

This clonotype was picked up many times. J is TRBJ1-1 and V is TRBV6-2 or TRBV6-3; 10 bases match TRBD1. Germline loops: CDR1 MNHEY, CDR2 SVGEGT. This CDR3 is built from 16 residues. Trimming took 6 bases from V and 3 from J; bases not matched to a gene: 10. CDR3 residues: CASSERQGALDTEAFF. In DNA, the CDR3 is TGTGCCAGCAGCGAGAGACAGGGGGCCTTGGACACTGAAGCTTTCTTT.

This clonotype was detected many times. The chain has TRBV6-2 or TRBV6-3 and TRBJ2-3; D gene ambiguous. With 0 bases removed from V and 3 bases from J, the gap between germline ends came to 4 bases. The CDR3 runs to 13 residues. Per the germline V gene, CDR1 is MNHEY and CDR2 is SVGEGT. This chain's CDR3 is CASSYSSTDTQYF. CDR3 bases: TGTGCCAGCAGTTACTCGAGTACAGATACGCAGTATTTT.

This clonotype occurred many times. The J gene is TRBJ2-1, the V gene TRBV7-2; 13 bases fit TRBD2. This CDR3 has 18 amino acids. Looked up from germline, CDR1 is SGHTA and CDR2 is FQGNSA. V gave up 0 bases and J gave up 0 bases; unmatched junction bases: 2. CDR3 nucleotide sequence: TGTGCCAGCAGCTTAGCTAGGACTAGCGGGGGCTCCTACAATGAGCAGTTCTTC. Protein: CASSLARTSGGSYNEQFF.

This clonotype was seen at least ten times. This CDR3 is CSAQHPNEKLFF. The CDR3 DNA sequence: TGCAGCGCCCAGCACCCTAATGAAAAACTGTTTTTT. The rearrangement joins TRBV29-1 to TRBJ1-4; D unclear. The CDR3 has 12 residues. CDR1 and CDR2 from the germline V gene are SQVTM and ANQGSEA. Trimming took off 7 bases at V and 3 bases at J, with 9 bases between the two ends.

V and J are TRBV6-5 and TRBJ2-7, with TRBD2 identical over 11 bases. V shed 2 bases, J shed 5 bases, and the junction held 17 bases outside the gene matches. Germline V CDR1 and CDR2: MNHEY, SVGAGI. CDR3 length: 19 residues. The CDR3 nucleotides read TGTGCCAGCAGTTACCCGCGGACTAGCGGGCGTCCCGACCCCCACGAGCAGTACTTC. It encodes CASSYPRTSGRPDPHEQYF.

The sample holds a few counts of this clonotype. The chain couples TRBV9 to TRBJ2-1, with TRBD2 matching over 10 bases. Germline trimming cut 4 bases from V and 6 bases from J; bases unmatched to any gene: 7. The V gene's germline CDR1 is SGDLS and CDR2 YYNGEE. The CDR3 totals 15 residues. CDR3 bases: TGTGCCAGCAGCCTAACTAGCGGGACTTTCAATGAGCAGTTCTTC. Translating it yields CASSLTSGTFNEQFF.

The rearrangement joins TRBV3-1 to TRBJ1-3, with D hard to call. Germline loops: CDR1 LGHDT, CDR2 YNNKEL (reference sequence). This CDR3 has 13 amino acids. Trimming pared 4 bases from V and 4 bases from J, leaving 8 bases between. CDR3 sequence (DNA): TGTGCCAGCAGCCCCACTGCAGGAAACACCATATATTTT. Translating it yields CASSPTAGNTIYF.

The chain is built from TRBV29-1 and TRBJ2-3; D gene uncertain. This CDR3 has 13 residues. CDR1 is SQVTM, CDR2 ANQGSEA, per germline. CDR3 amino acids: CTVTPWSTDTQYF. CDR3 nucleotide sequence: TGCACCGTGACGCCTTGGAGCACAGATACGCAGTATTTT.

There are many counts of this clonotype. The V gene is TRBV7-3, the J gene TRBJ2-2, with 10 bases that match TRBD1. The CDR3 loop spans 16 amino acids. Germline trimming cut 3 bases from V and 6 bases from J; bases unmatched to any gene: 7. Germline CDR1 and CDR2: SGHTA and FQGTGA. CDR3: CASSLTRDRGSGELFF. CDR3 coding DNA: TGTGCCAGCAGCTTGACCCGGGACAGGGGCTCCGGGGAGCTGTTTTTT.

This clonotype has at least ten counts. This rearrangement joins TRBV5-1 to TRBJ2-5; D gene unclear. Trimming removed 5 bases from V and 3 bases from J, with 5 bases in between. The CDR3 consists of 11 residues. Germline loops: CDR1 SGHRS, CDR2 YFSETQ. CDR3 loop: CASRVEETQYF. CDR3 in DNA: TGCGCCAGCAGGGTCGAAGAGACCCAGTACTTC.

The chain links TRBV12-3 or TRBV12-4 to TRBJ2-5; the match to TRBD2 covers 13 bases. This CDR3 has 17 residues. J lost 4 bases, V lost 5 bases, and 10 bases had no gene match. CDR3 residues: CASSLITTSGGRETQYF. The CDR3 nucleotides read TGTGCCAGCAGTCTAATCACGACTAGCGGGGGGAGAGAGACCCAGTACTTC.

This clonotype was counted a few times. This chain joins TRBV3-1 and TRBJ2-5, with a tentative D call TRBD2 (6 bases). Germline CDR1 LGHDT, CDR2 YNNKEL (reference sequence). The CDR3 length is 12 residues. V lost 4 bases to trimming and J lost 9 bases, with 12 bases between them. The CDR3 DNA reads TGTGCCAGCAGCCCTCCGGGGGAGGCCCAGTACTTC. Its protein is CASSPPGEAQYF.

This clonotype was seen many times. As DNA, the CDR3 is TGTGCCAGCAGGAGAACCGGGACAAACATAGGGGATACGCAGTATTTT. Protein: CASRRTGTNIGDTQYF. The V call is TRBV2, the J call TRBJ2-3; the D gene is possibly TRBD1 (6 bases). The CDR3 contains 16 residues. Trimming pared 6 bases from V and 6 bases from J, leaving 22 bases between. From germline, CDR1 is SNHLY and CDR2 FYNNEI.

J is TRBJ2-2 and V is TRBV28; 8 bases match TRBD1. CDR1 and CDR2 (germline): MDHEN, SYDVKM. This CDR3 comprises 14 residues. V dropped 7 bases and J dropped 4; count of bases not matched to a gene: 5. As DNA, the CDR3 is TGTGCCAGCAAAGGACAGGGTTTCACCGGGGAGCTGTTTTTT. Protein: CASKGQGFTGELFF.

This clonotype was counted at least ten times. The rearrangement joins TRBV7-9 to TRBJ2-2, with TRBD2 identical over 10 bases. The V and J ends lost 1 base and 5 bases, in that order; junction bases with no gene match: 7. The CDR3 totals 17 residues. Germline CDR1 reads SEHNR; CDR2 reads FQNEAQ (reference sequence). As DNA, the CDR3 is TGTGCCAGCAGCTTAGTGCAGGGACTAGCGACAACCGGGGAGCTGTTTTTT. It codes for CASSLVQGLATTGELFF.

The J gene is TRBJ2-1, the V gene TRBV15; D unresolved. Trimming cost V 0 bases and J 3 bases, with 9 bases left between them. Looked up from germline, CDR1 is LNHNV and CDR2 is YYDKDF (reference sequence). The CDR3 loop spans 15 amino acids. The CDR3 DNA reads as TGTGCCACCAGCAGAGATCACGGTAGCTACAATGAGCAGTTCTTC. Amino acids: CATSRDHGSYNEQFF.